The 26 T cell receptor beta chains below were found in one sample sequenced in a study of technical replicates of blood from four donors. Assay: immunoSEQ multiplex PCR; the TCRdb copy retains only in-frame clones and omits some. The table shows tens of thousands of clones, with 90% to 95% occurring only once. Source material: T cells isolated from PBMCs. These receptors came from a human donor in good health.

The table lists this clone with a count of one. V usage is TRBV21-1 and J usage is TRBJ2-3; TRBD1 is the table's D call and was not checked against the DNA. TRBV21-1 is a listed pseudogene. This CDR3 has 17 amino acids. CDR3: CASSKMGTGASTDTQYF. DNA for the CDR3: TGTGCCAGCAGCAAAATGGGCACAGGGGCGAGCACAGATACGCAGTATTTT.

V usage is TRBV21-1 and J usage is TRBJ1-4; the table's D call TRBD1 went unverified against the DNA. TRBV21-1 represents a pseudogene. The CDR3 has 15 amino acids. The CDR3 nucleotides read TGTGCCAGCAGCAAATCGTTCCCAGATAATGAAAAACTGTTTTTT. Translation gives CASSKSFPDNEKLFF.

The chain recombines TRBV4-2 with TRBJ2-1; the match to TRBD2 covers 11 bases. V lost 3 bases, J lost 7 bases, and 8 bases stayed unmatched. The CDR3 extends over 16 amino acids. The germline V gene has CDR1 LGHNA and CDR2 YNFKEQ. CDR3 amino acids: CASSQKLAGEGNEQFF. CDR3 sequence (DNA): TGTGCCAGCAGCCAGAAACTAGCGGGAGAGGGGAATGAGCAGTTCTTC.

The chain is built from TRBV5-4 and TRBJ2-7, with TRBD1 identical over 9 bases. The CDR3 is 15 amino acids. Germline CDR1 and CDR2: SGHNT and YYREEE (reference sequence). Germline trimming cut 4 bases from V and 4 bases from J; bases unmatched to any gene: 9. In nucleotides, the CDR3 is TGTGCCAGCAGCCCCGGGACAGGGAATATTTACGAGCAGTACTTC. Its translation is CASSPGTGNIYEQYF. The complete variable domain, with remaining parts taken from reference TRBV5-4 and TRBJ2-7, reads ETGVTQSPTHLIKTRGQQVTLRCSSQSGHNTVSWYQQALGQGPQFIFQYYREEENGRGNFPPRFSGLQFPNYSSELNVNALELDDSALYLCASSPGTGNIYEQYFGPGTRLTVT.

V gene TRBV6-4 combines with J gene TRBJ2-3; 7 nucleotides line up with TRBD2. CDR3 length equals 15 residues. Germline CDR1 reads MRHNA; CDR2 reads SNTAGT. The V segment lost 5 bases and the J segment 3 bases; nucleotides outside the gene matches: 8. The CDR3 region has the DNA TGTGCCAGCAGTTCTAACCTAGCGGCAACAGATACGCAGTATTTT. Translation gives CASSSNLAATDTQYF.

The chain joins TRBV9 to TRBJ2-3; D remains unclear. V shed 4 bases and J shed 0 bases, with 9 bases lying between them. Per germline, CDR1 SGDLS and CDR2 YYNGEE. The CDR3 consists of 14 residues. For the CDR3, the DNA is TGTGCCAGCAGCCTCCAGATTAGCACAGATACGCAGTATTTT. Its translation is CASSLQISTDTQYF.

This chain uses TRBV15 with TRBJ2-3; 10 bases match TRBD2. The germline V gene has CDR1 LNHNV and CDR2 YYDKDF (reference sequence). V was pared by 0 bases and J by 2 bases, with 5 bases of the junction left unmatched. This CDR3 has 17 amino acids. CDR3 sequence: CATSRDRTSGFTDTQYF. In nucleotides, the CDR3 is TGTGCCACCAGCAGAGATCGGACTAGCGGATTCACAGATACGCAGTATTTT.

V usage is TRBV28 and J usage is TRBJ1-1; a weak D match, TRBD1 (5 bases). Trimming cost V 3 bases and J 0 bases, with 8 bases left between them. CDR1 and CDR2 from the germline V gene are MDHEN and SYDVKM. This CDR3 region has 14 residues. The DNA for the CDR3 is TGTGCCAGCAGTTTCCGGGGGGTGAACACTGAAGCTTTCTTT. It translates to CASSFRGVNTEAFF. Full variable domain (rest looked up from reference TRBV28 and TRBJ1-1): DVKVTQSSRYLVKRTGEKVFLECVQDMDHENMFWYRQDPGLGLRLIYFSYDVKMKEKGDIPEGYSVSREKKERFSLILESASTNQTSMYLCASSFRGVNTEAFFGQGTRLTVV.

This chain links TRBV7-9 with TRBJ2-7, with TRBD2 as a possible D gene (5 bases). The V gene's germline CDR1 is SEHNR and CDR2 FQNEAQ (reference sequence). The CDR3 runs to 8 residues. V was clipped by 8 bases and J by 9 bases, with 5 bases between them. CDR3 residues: CASRGQYF. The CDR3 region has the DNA TGTGCCAGCCGGGGGCAGTACTTC.

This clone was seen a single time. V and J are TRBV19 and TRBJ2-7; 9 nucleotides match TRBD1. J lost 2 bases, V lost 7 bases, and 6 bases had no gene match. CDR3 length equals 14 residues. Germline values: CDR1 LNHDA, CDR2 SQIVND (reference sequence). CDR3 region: CASKDRGPTYEQYF. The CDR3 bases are TGTGCCAGTAAGGACAGGGGCCCGACCTACGAGCAGTACTTC.

This CDR3 reads CASSATSGEDAYEQYF. The CDR3 nucleotides read TGTGCCAGCAGCGCGACTAGCGGGGAGGACGCCTACGAGCAGTACTTC. V usage is TRBV9 and J usage is TRBJ2-7, with 11 bases fitting TRBD2. The CDR3 runs to 16 residues. In germline, CDR1 is SGDLS, CDR2 YYNGEE. V lost 3 bases, J lost 2 bases, and 7 bases stayed unmatched.

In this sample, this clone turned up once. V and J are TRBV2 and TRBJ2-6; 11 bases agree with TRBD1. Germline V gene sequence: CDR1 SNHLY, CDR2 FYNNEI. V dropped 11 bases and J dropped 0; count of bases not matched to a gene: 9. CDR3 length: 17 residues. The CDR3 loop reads CAWYWDRGNSGANVLTF. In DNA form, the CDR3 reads TGTGCCTGGTATTGGGACAGGGGGAACTCTGGGGCCAACGTCCTGACTTTC. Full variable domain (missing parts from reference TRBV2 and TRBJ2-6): EPEVTQTPSHQVTQMGQEVILRCVPISNHLYFYWYRQILGQKVEFLVSFYNNEISEKSEIFDDQFSVERPDGSNFTLKIRSTKLEDSAMYFCAWYWDRGNSGANVLTFGAGSRLTVL.

The DNA for the CDR3 is TGTGCCAGCAGTTTAGGCCAGACAAACGAGCAGTACTTC. Translating gives CASSLGQTNEQYF. The V call is TRBV28, the J call TRBJ2-7; D unresolved. This CDR3 has 13 amino acids. Per the germline V gene, CDR1 is MDHEN and CDR2 is SYDVKM. V shed 2 bases and J shed 5 bases, with 10 bases lying between them.

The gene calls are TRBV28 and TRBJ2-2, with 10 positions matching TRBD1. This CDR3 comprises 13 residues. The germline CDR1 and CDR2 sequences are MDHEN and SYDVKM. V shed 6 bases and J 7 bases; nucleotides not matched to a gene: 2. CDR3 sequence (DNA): TGTGCCAGCAGACGGACAGGGGGCGGGGAGCTGTTTTTT. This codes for CASRRTGGGELFF.

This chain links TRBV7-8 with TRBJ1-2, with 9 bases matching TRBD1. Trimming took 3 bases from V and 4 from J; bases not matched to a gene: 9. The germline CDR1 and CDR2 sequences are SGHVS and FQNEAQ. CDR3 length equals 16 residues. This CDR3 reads CASSFSTGGKTYGYTF. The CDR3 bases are TGTGCCAGCAGCTTCAGCACAGGGGGCAAAACCTATGGCTACACCTTC.

The CDR3 sequence is CASTQSGGGYTF. CDR3 coding DNA: TGTGCCAGTACTCAATCGGGTGGCGGCTACACCTTC. V is TRBV19 and J is TRBJ1-2; D is unresolved. CDR3 length: 12 residues. From germline, CDR1 is LNHDA and CDR2 SQIVND (reference sequence). V was shortened by 7 bases and J by 8 bases, with 14 bases between the two germline ends.

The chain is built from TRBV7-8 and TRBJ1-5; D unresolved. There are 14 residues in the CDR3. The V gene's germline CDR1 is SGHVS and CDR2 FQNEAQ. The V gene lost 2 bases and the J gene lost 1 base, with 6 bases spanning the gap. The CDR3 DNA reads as TGTGCCAGCAGCTTAACTATAAGCAATCAGCCCCAGCATTTT. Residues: CASSLTISNQPQHF.

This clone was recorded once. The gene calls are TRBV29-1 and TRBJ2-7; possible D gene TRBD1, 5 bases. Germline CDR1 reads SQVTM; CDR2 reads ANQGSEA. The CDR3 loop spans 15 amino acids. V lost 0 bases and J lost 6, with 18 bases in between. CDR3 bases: TGCAGCGTTGAAGATGGCGAAGGGGAAGGTATCGAGCAGTACTTC. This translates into CSVEDGEGEGIEQYF.

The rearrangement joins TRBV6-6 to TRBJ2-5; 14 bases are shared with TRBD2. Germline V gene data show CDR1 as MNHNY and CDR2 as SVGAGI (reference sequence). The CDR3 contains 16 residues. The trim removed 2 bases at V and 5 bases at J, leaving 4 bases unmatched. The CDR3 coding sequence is TGTGCCAGCAGTTACCCCGGGACTAGCGGGAGTGAGACCCAGTACTTC. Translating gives CASSYPGTSGSETQYF.

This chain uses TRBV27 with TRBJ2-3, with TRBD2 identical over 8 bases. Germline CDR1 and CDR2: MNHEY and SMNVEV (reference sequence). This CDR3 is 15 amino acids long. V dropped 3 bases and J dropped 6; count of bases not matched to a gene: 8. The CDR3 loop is CASSFAGTRMDTQYF. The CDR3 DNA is TGTGCCAGCAGTTTTGCCGGGACTAGAATGGATACGCAGTATTTT.

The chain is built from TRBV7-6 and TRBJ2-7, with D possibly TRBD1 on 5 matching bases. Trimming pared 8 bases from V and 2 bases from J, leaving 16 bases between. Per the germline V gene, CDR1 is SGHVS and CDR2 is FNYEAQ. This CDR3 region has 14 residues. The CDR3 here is CASSPQGPTYEQYF. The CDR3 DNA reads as TGTGCCAGCTCCCCCCAGGGCCCAACCTACGAGCAGTACTTC.

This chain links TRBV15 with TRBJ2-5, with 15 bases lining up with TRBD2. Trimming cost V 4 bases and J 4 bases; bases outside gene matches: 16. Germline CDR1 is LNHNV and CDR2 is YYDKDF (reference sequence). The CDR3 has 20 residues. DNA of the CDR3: TGTGCCACCAGCACCCCGGGACTAGCGGGAGGCCCGCTCAGGGGAGAGACCCAGTACTTC. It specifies CATSTPGLAGGPLRGETQYF.

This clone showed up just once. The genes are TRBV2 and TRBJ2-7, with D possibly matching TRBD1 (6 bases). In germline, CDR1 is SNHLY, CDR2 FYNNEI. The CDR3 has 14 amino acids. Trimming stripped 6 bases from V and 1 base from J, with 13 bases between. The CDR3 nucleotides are TGTGCCAGCAGATTCGACAGGAATTCCTACGAGCAGTACTTC. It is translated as CASRFDRNSYEQYF.

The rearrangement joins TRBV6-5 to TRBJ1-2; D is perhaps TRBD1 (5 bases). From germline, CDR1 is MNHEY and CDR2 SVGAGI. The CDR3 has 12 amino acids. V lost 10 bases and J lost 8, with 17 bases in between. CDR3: CATTRGEDGYTF. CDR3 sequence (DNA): TGTGCCACGACTCGGGGGGAGGACGGCTACACCTTC.

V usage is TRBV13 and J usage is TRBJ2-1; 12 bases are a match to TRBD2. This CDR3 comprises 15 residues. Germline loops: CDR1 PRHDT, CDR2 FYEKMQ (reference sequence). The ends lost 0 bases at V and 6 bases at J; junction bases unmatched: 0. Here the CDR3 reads CASSLGTSGSNEQFF. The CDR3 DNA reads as TGTGCCAGCAGCTTAGGGACTAGCGGGAGCAATGAGCAGTTCTTC.

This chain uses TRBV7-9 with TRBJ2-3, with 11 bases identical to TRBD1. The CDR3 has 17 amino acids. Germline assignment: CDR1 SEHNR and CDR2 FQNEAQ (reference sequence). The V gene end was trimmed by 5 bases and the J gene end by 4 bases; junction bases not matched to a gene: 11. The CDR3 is CASSRLDRGQGPDTQYF. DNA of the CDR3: TGTGCCAGCAGCCGACTGGACAGGGGGCAAGGGCCAGATACGCAGTATTTT.